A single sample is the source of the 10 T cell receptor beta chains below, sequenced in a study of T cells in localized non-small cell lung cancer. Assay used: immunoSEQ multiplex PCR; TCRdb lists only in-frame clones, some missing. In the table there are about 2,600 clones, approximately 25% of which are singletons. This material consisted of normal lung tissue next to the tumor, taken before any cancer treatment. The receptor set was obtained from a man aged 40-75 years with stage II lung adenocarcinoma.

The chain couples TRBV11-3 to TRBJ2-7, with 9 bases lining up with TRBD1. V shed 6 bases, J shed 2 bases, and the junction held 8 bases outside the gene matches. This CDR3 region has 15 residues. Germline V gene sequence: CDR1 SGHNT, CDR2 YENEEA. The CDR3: CASSDGQGIPYEQYF. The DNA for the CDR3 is TGTGCCAGCAGTGACGGACAGGGGATTCCCTACGAGCAGTACTTC.

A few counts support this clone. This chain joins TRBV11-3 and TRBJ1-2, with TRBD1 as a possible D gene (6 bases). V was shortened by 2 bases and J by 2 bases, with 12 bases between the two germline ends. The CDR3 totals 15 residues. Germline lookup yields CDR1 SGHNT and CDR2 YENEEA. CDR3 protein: CASSLSTGTNYGYTF. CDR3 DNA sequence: TGTGCCAGCAGCTTATCGACAGGAACGAACTATGGCTACACCTTC.

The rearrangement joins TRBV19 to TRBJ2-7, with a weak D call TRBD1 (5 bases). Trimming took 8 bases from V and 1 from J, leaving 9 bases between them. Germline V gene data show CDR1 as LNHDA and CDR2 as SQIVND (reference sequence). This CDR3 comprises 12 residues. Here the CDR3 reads CASQGESYEQYF. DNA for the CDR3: TGTGCCAGTCAGGGTGAGTCCTACGAGCAGTACTTC.

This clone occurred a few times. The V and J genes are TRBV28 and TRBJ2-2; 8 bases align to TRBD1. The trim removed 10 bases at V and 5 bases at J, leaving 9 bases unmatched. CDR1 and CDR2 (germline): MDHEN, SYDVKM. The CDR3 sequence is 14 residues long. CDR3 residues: CATARQGLTGELFF. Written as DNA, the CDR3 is TGTGCCACCGCGAGACAGGGGCTGACCGGGGAGCTGTTTTTT.

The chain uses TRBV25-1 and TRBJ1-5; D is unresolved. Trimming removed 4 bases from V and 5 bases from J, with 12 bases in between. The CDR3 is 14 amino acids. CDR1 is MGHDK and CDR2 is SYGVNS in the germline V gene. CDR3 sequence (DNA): TGTGCCAGCAGTGTGGGTTCGGCGGATCAGCCCCAGCATTTT. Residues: CASSVGSADQPQHF.

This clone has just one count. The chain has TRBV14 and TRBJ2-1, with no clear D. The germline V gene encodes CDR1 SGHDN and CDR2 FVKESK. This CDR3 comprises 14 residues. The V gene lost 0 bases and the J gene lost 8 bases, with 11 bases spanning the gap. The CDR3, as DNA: TGTGCCAGCAGCCAAGATTGGTCAGGTGATGAGCAGTTCTTC. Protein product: CASSQDWSGDEQFF. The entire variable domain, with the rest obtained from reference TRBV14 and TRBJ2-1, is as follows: EAGVTQFPSHSVIEKGQTVTLRCDPISGHDNLYWYRRVMGKEIKFLLHFVKESKQDESGMPNNRFLAERTGGTYSTLKVQPAELEDSGVYFCASSQDWSGDEQFFGPGTRLTVL.

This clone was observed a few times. CDR3 nucleotides: TGTGCCAGCAGCTCTGGGACGAGCCTAAAGGGGGGAAAACTGTTTTTT. It is translated as CASSSGTSLKGGKLFF. The chain has TRBV9 and TRBJ1-4, with D possibly matching TRBD1 (6 bases). The germline CDR1 and CDR2 sequences are SGDLS and YYNGEE. Trimming took 4 bases from V and 10 from J, leaving 23 bases between them. The CDR3 is made up of 16 amino acids.

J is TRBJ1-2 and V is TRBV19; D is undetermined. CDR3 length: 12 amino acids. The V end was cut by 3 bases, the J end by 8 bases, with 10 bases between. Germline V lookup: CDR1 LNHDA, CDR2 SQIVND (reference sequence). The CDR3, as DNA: TGTGCCAGTAGTATTTCAGTGTACGGCTACACCTTC. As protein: CASSISVYGYTF.

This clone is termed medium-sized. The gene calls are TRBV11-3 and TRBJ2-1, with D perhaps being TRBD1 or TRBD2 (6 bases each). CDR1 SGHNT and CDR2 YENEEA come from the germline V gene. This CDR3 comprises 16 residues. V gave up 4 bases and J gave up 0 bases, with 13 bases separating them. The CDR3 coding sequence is TGTGCCAGCAGCTCGTTACGGGGGCCCTCCTACAATGAGCAGTTCTTC. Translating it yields CASSSLRGPSYNEQFF. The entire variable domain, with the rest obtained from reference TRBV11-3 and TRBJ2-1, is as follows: EAGVVQSPRYKIIEKKQPVAFWCNPISGHNTLYWYLQNLGQGPELLIRYENEEAVDDSQLPKDRFSAERLKGVDSTLKIQPAELGDSAVYLCASSSLRGPSYNEQFFGPGTRLTVL.

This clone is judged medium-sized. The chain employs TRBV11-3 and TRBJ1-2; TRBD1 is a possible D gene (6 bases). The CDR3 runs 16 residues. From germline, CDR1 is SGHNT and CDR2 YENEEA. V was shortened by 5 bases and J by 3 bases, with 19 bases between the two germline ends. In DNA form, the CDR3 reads TGTGCCAGCAGCCTGAATCCGGGGGCGAGAGACTATGGCTACACCTTC. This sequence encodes CASSLNPGARDYGYTF.